This T cell receptor (beta chain) appears in the sequencing data of a study of blood T cell repertoires in COVID-19. The wider study: Specimens from acute and convalescent COVID-19 originated in the United States, Italy and Spain. PBMCs, B-cell-depleted T cells, or T cells provided the cDNA or gDNA that made up the material.

Original data processing: Amplifying reference gene primers gave estimates of nucleated cell counts. The repertoire was sequenced with immunoSEQ multiplex PCR; TCRdb's copy has only in-frame clones and lacks some. The V and J calls and clone size were taken over from that table, and D and trimming were inferred from the DNA. This table holds about 350,000 clones, about 90% found once. The CDR3 totals 15 residues. The V gene's germline CDR1 is SGHDT and CDR2 YYEEEE. The V and J ends lost 3 bases and 6 bases, in that order; junction bases with no gene match: 8. V is TRBV5-6 and J is TRBJ1-1; TRBD1 agrees at 10 bases. The receptor comes from a young woman who had recovered from COVID-19. Material: peripheral blood. In DNA, the CDR3 is TGTGCCAGCAGCTACCGGGACAGGGGACGTTCTGAAGCTTTCTTT. Protein product: CASSYRDRGRSEAFF. Full variable domain (rest looked up from reference TRBV5-6 and TRBJ1-1): DAGVTQSPTHLIKTRGQQVTLRCSPKSGHDTVSWYQQALGQGPQFIFQYYEEEERQRGNFPDRFSGHQFPNYSSELNVNALLLGDSALYLCASSYRDRGRSEAFFGQGTRLTVV.